Listed below are T cell receptor beta chains from one sample, sequenced in a study of identical twins. TCRdb reprocessed the 5' RACE reads via MiXCR and lists one record per CDR3 protein. The profile covers approximately 500,000 distinct CDR3 sequences, with approximately 25% appearing a single time and about 2.9% taken by the ten largest. This same sample was also taken into another study, of T cells expressing NK-cell markers.

Sequencing input: CD4+ T cells sorted from blood. The origin of the receptors is a woman younger than 30 in good health. Each CDR3 is given with its conserved first and last residue. D genes are given only for firm matches. Only some rows state a clone size, as once, few, many or a class for expanded clones.

V	length	J	D	size	DNA	CDR3
TRBV6-5	15	TRBJ1-1	TRBD1	.	TGTGCCAGCAGTTTCCCTAACAGGGGTTACACTGAAGCTTTCTTT	CASSFPNRGYTEAFF
TRBV7-9	15	TRBJ2-3	.	.	TGTGCCAGCAGCTTTACTAGCAGCTACACAGATACGCAGTATTTT	CASSFTSSYTDTQYF
TRBV5-1	14	TRBJ1-2	.	.	TGCGCCAGCAGCTTCCCCGGACAGAACTATGGCTACACCTTC	CASSFPGQNYGYTF
TRBV5-1	14	TRBJ2-1	TRBD2	many	TGCGCCAGCAGCTTGGTAGCGGGAGCTAATGAGCAGTTCTTC	CASSLVAGANEQFF
TRBV5-1	14	TRBJ1-1	.	few	TGCGCCAGCAGCTTGAACGCGCCGAACACTGAAGCTTTCTTT	CASSLNAPNTEAFF
TRBV7-9	15	TRBJ1-2	.	few	TGTGCCAGCAGCTCTTGGACAGAGGAAGACTATGGCTACACCTTC	CASSSWTEEDYGYTF
TRBV5-6	15	TRBJ2-1	.	.	TGTGCCAGCAGCCAGGAGCGGTACTCCTACAATGAGCAGTTCTTC	CASSQERYSYNEQFF
TRBV7-2	12	TRBJ2-1	.	few	TGTGCCAGCAGCTTAGACATCGCGGTGCAGTTCTTC	CASSLDIAVQFF
TRBV5-1	15	TRBJ2-7	TRBD2	.	TGCGCCAGCAGATCACTAGCGGGGGTCTCCTACGAGCAGTACTTC	CASRSLAGVSYEQYF
TRBV7-3	13	TRBJ1-1	.	.	TGTGCCAGCAGCTTAACCCGGGAGAGTGAAGCTTTCTTT	CASSLTRESEAFF
TRBV11-2	14	TRBJ2-7	.	once	TGTGCCAGCAGCTTTAGTCGGGACAACTACGAGCAGTACTTC	CASSFSRDNYEQYF
TRBV5-1	16	TRBJ2-3	TRBD1	.	TGCGCCAGCAGCTTGGGGGACAGAAAGGGCGTGGATACGCAGTATTTT	CASSLGDRKGVDTQYF
TRBV4-3	13	TRBJ2-7	.	.	TGCGCCAGCAGCCAAGAGTACGGGGGAGAGCAGTACTTC	CASSQEYGGEQYF
TRBV6-1	16	TRBJ1-6	.	few	TGTGCCAGCAGAACCGACAGTGCATCCTATAATTCACCCCTCCACTTT	CASRTDSASYNSPLHF
TRBV7-9	15	TRBJ2-7	.	.	TGTGCCAGCAACTCAGGGAGTCGATATCCCTACGAGCAGTACTTC	CASNSGSRYPYEQYF
TRBV21-1	18	TRBJ2-1	.	.	TGTGCCAGCAGCAGACAGAGTTCGGGGAGTTCCTCTAACAATGAGCAGTTCTTC	CASSRQSSGSSSNNEQFF
TRBV12-5	17	TRBJ2-7	.	few	TGTGCTAGTGGTTTGCCCCAGGGCGTTTGGTTTGGCGGCGAGCAGTACTTC	CASGLPQGVWFGGEQYF
TRBV6-2/TRBV6-3	17	TRBJ2-2	TRBD2	.	TGTGCCAGCAGTTTTCCTGGGACTAGTTTGCCAGAAGGGGAGCTGTTTTTT	CASSFPGTSLPEGELFF
TRBV7-2	15	TRBJ2-2	.	few	TGTGCCAGCAGCTTTGTGGGAGCGAACACCGGGGAGCTGTTTTTT	CASSFVGANTGELFF
TRBV5-1	15	TRBJ2-7	TRBD2	few	TGCGCCAGCAGCCTGGAGCGGGGGGGCTTGTACGAGCAGTACTTC	CASSLERGGLYEQYF
TRBV6-5	15	TRBJ1-1	.	few	TGTGCCAGCAGTTACTCGAATGGGGGGAGGACTGAAGCTTTCTTT	CASSYSNGGRTEAFF
TRBV4-3	16	TRBJ2-5	.	few	TGCGCCAGCAGCCAAGATACAGCCGGGTACCAAGAGACCCAGTACTTC	CASSQDTAGYQETQYF
TRBV5-5	18	TRBJ2-1	TRBD2	few	TGTGCCAGCAGCTACCCGAGACTAGCGGGGGGGTCCTACAATGAGCAGTTCTTC	CASSYPRLAGGSYNEQFF
TRBV9	13	TRBJ1-1	.	few	TGTGCCAGCAGCAACAAGATGAACACTGAAGCTTTCTTT	CASSNKMNTEAFF
TRBV5-6	14	TRBJ1-2	.	.	TGTGCCAGCAGCTTGGTAGGCAGGGAGGATGGCTACACCTTC	CASSLVGREDGYTF
TRBV27	14	TRBJ2-3	TRBD2	.	TGTGCCAGCAGTTCCCCCTCGGCGGGGGGCTTAGTCTATTTT	CASSSPSAGGLVYF
TRBV7-9	13	TRBJ2-2	.	few	TGTGCCAGCAGCTTTGCGGCGGGCGGGGAGCTGTTTTTT	CASSFAAGGELFF
TRBV29-1	14	TRBJ1-1	TRBD1	few	TGCAGCGTCTTACAGGGGGCGCAGAGCACTGAAGCTTTCTTT	CSVLQGAQSTEAFF
TRBV5-1	13	TRBJ2-3	.	.	TGCGCCAGCAGCTTGGTCTATCAAGATACGCAGTATTTT	CASSLVYQDTQYF
TRBV7-3	14	TRBJ2-1	.	few	TGTGCCAGCAGCTTAACGGGGCGGGGTTATGAGCAGTTCTTC	CASSLTGRGYEQFF
TRBV5-1	14	TRBJ2-1	TRBD2	many	TGCGCCAGCAGCTCCGGGGGGGTCTACAATGAGCAGTTCTTC	CASSSGGVYNEQFF
TRBV7-8	16	TRBJ2-3	.	few	TGTGCCAGCAGCCCGGCCGAGGGGAGAAGCACAGATACGCAGTATTTT	CASSPAEGRSTDTQYF
TRBV7-2	15	TRBJ2-7	TRBD1	.	TGTGCCAGCAGTTCTACAGGGGGCGCAGACTACGAGCAGTACTTC	CASSSTGGADYEQYF
TRBV7-2	15	TRBJ2-7	TRBD2	many	TGTGCCAGCAGCCGGGGGACTAGCGGAATTTACGAGCAGTACTTC	CASSRGTSGIYEQYF
TRBV5-6	11	TRBJ2-1	.	.	TGTGCCAGCAGCTTGTTAACGTCGCAGTTCTTC	CASSLLTSQFF
TRBV20-1	12	TRBJ2-5	.	few	TGCAGTGCTAAGGACACACAAGAGACCCAGTACTTC	CSAKDTQETQYF
TRBV10-3	14	TRBJ2-7	.	.	TGTGCCACCTTGACAGGTGGCGGCTCCTACGAGCAGTACTTC	CATLTGGGSYEQYF
TRBV6-1	13	TRBJ2-7	TRBD2	.	TGTGCCACCCGGCGGGAGGGCCTCTACGAGCAGTACTTC	CATRREGLYEQYF
TRBV12-3/TRBV12-4	16	TRBJ1-5	TRBD1	few	TGTGCCAGCATCCCCGGGACAGGGGCAAACAATCAGCCCCAGCATTTT	CASIPGTGANNQPQHF
TRBV4-3	14	TRBJ2-5	.	few	TGCGCCAGCAGCCCTCGCGGGAAACAAGAGACCCAGTACTTC	CASSPRGKQETQYF
TRBV20-1	12	TRBJ2-1	.	few	TGCAGTGCTAGTCTTACGTGGAATGAGCAGTTCTTC	CSASLTWNEQFF